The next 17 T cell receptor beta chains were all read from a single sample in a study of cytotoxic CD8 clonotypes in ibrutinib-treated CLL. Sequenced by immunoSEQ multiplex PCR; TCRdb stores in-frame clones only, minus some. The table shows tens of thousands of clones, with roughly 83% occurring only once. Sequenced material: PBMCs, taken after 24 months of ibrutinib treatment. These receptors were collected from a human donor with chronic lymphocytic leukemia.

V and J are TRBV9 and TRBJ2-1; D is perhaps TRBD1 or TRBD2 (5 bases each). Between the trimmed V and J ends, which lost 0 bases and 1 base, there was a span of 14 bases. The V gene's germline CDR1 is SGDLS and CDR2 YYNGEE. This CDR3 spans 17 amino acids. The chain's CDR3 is CASSVDPAGTSYNEQFF. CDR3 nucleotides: TGTGCCAGCAGCGTAGATCCCGCAGGGACGTCCTACAATGAGCAGTTCTTC.

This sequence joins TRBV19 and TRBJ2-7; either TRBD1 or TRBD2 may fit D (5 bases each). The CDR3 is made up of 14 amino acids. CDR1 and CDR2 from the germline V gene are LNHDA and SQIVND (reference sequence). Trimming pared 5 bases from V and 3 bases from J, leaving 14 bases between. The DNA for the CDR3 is TGTGCCAGTAGTCTGGGACGGGTTTACTACGAGCAGTACTTC. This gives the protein CASSLGRVYYEQYF.

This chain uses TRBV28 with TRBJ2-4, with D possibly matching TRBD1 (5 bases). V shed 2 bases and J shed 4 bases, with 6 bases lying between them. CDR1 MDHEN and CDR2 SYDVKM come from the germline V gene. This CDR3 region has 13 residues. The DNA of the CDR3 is TGTGCCAGCAGTTTAGCAGGGAAAAACATTCAGTACTTC. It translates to CASSLAGKNIQYF.

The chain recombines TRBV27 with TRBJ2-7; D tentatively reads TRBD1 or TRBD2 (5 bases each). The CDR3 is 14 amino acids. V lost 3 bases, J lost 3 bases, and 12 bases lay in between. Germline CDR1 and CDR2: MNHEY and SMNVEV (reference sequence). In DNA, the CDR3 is TGTGCCAGCAGTTTGGGACCGGTCCTCTACGAGCAGTACTTC. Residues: CASSLGPVLYEQYF.

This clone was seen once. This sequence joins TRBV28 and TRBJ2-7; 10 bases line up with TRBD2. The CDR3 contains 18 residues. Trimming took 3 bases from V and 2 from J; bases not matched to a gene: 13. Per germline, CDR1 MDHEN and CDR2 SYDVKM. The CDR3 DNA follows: TGTGCCAGCAGTTTGCTTCTAGCGGGAGATCGCCAAACCTACGAGCAGTACTTC. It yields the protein CASSLLLAGDRQTYEQYF.

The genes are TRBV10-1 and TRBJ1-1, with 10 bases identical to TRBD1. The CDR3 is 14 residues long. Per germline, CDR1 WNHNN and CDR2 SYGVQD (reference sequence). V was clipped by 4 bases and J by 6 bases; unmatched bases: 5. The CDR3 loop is CASSVSGTGAEAFF. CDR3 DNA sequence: TGCGCCAGCAGTGTTTCCGGGACAGGGGCTGAAGCTTTCTTT.

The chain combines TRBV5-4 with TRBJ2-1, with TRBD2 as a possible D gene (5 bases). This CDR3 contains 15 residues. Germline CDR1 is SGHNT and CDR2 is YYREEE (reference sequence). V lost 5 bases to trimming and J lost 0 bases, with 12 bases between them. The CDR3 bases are TGTGCCAGCAGACAAACTCGGGGCTCCTACAATGAGCAGTTCTTC. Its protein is CASRQTRGSYNEQFF.

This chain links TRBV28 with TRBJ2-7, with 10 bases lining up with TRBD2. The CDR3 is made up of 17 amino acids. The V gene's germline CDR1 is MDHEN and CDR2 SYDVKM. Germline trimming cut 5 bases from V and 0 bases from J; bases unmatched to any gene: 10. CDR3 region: CASSMGPGTSDSYEQYF. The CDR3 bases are TGTGCCAGCAGTATGGGGCCTGGGACTAGCGACTCCTACGAGCAGTACTTC.

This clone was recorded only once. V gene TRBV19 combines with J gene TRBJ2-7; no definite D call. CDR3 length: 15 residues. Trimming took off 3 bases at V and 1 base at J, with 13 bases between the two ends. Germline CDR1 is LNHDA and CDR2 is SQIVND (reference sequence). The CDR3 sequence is CASSIVRAASYEQYF. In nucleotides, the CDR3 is TGTGCCAGTAGTATTGTAAGGGCGGCTTCCTACGAGCAGTACTTC.

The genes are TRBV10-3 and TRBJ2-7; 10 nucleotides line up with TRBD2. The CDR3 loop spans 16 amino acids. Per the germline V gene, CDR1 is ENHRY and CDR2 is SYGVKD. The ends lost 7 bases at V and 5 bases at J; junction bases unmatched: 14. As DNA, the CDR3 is TGTGCCATCATGGGCTCGAGCGGGAGGGCCTTAGACGAGCAGTACTTC. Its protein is CAIMGSSGRALDEQYF.

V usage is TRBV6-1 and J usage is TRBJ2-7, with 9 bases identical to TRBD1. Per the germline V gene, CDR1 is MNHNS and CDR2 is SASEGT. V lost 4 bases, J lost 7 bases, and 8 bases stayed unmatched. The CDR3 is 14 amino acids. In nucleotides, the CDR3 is TGTGCCAGCAGTGCCGGGACAGGGCCGTGGGAGCAGTACTTC. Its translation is CASSAGTGPWEQYF.

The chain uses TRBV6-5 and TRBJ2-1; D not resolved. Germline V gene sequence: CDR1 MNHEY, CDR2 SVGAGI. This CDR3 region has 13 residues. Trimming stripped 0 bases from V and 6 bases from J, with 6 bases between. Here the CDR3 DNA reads TGTGCCAGCAGTTACTCATGGTCCAATGAGCAGTTCTTC. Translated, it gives CASSYSWSNEQFF.

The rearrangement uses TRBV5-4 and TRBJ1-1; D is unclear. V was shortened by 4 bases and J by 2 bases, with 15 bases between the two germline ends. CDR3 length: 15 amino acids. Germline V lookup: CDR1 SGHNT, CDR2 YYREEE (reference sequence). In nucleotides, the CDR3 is TGTGCCAGCAGCCCGTTCCCTGACGCAAACACTGAAGCTTTCTTT. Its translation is CASSPFPDANTEAFF.

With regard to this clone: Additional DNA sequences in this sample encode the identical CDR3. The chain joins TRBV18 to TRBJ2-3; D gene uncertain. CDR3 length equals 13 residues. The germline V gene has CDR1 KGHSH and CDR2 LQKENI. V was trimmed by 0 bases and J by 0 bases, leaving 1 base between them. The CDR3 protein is CASSPPSTDTQYF. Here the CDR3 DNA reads TGTGCCAGCTCACCACCTAGCACAGATACGCAGTATTTT.

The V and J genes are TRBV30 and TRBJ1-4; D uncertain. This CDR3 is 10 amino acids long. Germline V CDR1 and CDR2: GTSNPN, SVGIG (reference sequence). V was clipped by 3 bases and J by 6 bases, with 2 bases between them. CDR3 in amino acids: CAWSHEKLFF. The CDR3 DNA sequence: TGTGCCTGGAGCCATGAAAAACTGTTTTTT.

For the CDR3, the DNA is TGCGCCAGCAGCCAAGGGCCGGCAGCTACCTACGAGCAGTACTTC. Protein: CASSQGPAATYEQYF. The genes are TRBV4-3 and TRBJ2-7; D unresolved. Germline CDR1 reads LGHNA; CDR2 reads YSLEER. The CDR3 sequence is 15 residues long. Trimming removed 1 base at V and 2 bases at J, with 12 bases between.

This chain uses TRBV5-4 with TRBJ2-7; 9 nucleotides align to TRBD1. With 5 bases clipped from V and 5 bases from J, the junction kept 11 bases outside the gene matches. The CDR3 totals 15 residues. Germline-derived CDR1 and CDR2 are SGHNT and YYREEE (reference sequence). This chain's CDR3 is CASRPPGTGTHEQYF. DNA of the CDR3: TGTGCCAGCAGGCCCCCCGGGACAGGGACCCACGAGCAGTACTTC.